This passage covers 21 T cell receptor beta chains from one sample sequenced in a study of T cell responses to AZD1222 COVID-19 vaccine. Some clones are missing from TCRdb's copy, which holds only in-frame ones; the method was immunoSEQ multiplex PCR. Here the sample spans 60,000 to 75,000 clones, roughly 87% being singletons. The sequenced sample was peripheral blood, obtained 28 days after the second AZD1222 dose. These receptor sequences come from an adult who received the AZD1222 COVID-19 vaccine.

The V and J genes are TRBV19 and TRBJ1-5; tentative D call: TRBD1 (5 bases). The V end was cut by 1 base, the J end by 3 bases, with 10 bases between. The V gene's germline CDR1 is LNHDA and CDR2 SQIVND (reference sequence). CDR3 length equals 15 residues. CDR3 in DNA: TGTGCCAGTAGTATAGCAGGGAGACTCAATCAGCCCCAGCATTTT. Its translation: CASSIAGRLNQPQHF.

CDR3: CASSQTGGGQPQHF. DNA for the CDR3: TGTGCCAGTAGCCAGACAGGGGGTGGTCAGCCCCAGCATTTT. The chain links TRBV19 to TRBJ1-5; 9 nucleotides agree with TRBD1. The junction had 6 bases not matched to a gene; V was cut back by 6 bases and J by 6 bases. The CDR3 covers 14 residues. Germline loops: CDR1 LNHDA, CDR2 SQIVND (reference sequence).

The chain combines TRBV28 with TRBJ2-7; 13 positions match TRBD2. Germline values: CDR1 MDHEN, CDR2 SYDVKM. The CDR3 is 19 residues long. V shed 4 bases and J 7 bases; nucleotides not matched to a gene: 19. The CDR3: CASSSPRTSGRRSYGEQYF. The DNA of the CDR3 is TGTGCCAGCAGTTCCCCCCGGACTAGCGGGAGAAGAAGCTACGGAGAGCAGTACTTC.

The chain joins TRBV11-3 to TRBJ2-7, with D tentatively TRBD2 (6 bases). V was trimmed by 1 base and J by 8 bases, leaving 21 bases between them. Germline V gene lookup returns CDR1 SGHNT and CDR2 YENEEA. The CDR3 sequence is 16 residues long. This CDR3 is CASSLGLDGGSTKQYF. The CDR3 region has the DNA TGTGCCAGCAGCTTAGGCCTCGACGGGGGTTCTACGAAGCAGTACTTC.

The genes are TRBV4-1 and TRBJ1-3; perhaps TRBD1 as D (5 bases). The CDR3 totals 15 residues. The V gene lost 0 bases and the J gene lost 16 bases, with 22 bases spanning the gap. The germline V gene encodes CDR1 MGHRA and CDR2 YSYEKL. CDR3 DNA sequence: TGCGCCAGCAGCCAAGATCACGGGACGGCAGCTCCCCACTATTTT. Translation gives CASSQDHGTAAPHYF.

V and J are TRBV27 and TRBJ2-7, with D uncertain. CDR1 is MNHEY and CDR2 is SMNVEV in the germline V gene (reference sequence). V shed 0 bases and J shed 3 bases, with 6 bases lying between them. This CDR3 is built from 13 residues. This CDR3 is CASSLSYDYEQYF. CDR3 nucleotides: TGTGCCAGCAGTTTATCGTACGACTACGAGCAGTACTTC.

The CDR3 loop is CASSLDRASPSEQYF. In nucleotides, the CDR3 is TGTGCCAGCAGCTTGGATAGGGCATCCCCGTCCGAGCAGTACTTC. The V gene is TRBV5-4, the J gene TRBJ2-7; D uncertain. V dropped 0 bases and J dropped 6 bases, with 16 bases sitting between them. CDR1 and CDR2 from the germline V gene are SGHNT and YYREEE (reference sequence). The CDR3 has 15 amino acids.

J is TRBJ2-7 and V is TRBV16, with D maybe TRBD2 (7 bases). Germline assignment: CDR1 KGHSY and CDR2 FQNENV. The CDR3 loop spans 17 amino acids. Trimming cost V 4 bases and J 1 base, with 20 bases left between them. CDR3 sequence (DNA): TGTGCCAGCAGCCCGCGGTTAGGGGGAGGGCGTTCCTACGAGCAGTACTTC. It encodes CASSPRLGGGRSYEQYF.

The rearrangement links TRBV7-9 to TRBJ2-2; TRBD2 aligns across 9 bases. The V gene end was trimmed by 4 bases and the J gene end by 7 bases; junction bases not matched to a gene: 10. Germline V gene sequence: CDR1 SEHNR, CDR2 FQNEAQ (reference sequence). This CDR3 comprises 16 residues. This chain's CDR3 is CASSSGLAGWVGELFF. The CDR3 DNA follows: TGTGCCAGCAGCTCCGGGCTAGCGGGATGGGTCGGGGAGCTGTTTTTT.

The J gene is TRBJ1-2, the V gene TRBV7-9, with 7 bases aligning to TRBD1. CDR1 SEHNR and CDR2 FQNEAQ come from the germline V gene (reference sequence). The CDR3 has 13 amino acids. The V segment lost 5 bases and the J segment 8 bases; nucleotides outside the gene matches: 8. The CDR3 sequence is CASSRQGAEGYTF. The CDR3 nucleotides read TGTGCCAGCAGCCGACAGGGTGCGGAGGGCTACACCTTC.

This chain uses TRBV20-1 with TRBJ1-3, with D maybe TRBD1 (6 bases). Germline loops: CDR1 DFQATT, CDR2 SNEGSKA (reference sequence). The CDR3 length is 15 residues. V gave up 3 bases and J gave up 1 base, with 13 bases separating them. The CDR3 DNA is TGCAGTGCTAGTACAGGGTTTACTTCTGGAAACACCATATATTTT. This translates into CSASTGFTSGNTIYF.

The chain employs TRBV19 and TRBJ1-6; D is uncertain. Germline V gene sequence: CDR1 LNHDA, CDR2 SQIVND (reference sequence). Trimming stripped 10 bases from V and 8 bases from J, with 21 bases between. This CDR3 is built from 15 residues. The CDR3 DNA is TGTGCCACCACCCCCCGGGCAAATCTGGATTCACCCCTCCACTTT. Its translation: CATTPRANLDSPLHF.

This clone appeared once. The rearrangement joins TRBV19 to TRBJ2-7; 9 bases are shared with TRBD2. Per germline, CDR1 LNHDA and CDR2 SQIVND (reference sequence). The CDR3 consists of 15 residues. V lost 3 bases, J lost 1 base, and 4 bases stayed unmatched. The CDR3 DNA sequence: TGTGCCAGTAGTATTACTAGCGGGTATTCCTACGAGCAGTACTTC. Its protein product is CASSITSGYSYEQYF.

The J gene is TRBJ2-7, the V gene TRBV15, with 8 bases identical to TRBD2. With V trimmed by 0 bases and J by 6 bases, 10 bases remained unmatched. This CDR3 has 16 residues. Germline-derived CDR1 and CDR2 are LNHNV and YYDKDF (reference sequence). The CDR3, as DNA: TGTGCCACCAGCAGAGATCCCGGACTAGCTCTTGGCGAGCAGTACTTC. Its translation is CATSRDPGLALGEQYF.

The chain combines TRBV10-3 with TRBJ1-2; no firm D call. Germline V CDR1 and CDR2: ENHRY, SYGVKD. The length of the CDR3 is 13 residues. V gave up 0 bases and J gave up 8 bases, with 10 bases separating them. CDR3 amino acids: CAISESDPRGYTF. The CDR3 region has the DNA TGTGCCATCAGTGAGTCCGACCCTAGGGGCTACACCTTC.

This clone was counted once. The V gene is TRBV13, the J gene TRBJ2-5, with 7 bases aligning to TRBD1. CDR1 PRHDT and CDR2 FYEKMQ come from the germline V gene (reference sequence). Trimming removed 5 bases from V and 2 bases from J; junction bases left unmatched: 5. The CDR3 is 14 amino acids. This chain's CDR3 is CASSSGQAQETQYF. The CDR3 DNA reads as TGTGCCAGCAGCAGTGGACAGGCACAAGAGACCCAGTACTTC.

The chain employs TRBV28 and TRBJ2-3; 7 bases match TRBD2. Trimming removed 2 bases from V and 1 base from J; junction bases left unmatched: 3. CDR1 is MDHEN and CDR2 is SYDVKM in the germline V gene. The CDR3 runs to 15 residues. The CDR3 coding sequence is TGTGCCAGCAGTTTACGGGGGAGGGGCACAGATACGCAGTATTTT. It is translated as CASSLRGRGTDTQYF. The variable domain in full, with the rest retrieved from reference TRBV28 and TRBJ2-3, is DVKVTQSSRYLVKRTGEKVFLECVQDMDHENMFWYRQDPGLGLRLIYFSYDVKMKEKGDIPEGYSVSREKKERFSLILESASTNQTSMYLCASSLRGRGTDTQYFGPGTRLTVL.

The CDR3 DNA follows: TGCGCCAGCAGCCAAGAAAGCCGACGGACTAGGTCCTTAGAAAATGAGCAGTTCTTC. This gives the protein CASSQESRRTRSLENEQFF. The chain couples TRBV4-3 to TRBJ2-1; TRBD2 agrees at 7 bases. The germline CDR1 and CDR2 sequences are LGHNA and YSLEER. This CDR3 region has 19 residues. V shed 0 bases and J 7 bases; nucleotides not matched to a gene: 18.

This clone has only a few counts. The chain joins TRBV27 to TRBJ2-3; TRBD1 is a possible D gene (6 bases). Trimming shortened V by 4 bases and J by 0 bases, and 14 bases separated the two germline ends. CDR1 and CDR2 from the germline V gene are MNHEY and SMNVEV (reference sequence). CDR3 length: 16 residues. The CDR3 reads CASSSPGTTSTDTQYF. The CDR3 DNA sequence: TGTGCCAGCAGTTCCCCCGGGACAACAAGCACAGATACGCAGTATTTT.

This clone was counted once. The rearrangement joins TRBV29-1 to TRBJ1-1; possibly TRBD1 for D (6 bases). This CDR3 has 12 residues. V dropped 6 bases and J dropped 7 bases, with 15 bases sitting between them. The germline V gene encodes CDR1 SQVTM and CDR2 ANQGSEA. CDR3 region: CSVGAGAGEAFF. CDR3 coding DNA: TGCAGCGTGGGGGCGGGGGCAGGTGAAGCTTTCTTT. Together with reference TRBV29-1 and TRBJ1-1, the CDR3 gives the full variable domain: SAVISQKPSRDICQRGTSLTIQCQVDSQVTMMFWYRQQPGQSLTLIATANQGSEATYESGFVIDKFPISRPNLTFSTLTVSNMSPEDSSIYLCSVGAGAGEAFFGQGTRLTVV.

The CDR3 here is CSVATGGYTEAFF. For the CDR3, the DNA is TGCAGCGTTGCGACGGGGGGGTACACTGAAGCTTTCTTT. This chain connects TRBV29-1 to TRBJ1-1; the D gene is possibly TRBD1 (5 bases). V was cut by 4 bases and J by 3 bases, with 12 bases left in between. CDR1 and CDR2 (germline): SQVTM, ANQGSEA. CDR3 length equals 13 residues.